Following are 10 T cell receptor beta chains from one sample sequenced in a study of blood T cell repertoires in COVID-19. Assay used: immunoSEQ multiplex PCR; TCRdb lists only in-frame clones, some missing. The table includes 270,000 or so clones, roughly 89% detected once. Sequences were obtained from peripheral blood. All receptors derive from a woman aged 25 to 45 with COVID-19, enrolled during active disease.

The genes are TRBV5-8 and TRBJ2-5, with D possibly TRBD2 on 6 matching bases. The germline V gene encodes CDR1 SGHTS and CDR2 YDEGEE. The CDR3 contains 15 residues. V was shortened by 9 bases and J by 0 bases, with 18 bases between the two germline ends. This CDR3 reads CATLPGLRYQETQYF. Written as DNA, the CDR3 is TGTGCCACCCTACCGGGACTCCGATACCAAGAGACCCAGTACTTC.

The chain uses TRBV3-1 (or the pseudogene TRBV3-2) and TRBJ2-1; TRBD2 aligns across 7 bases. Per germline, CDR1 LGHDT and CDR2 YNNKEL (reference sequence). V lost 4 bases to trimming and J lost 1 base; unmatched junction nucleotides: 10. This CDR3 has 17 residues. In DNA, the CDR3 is TGTGCCAGCAGCCCTAGCGGTTATGCAATTTCCTACAATGAGCAGTTCTTC. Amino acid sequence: CASSPSGYAISYNEQFF.

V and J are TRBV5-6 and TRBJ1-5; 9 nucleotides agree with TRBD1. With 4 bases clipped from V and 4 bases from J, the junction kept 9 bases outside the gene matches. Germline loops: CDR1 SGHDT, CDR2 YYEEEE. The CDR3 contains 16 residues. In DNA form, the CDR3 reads TGTGCCAGCAGCCGAACTTCGGGGACAGGGAATCAGCCCCAGCATTTT. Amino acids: CASSRTSGTGNQPQHF.

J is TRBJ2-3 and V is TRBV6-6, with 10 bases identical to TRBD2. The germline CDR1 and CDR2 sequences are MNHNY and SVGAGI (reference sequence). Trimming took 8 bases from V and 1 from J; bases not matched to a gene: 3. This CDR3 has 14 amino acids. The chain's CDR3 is CASSGLAGTDTQYF. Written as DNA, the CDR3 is TGTGCCAGCTCTGGACTAGCGGGCACAGATACGCAGTATTTT.

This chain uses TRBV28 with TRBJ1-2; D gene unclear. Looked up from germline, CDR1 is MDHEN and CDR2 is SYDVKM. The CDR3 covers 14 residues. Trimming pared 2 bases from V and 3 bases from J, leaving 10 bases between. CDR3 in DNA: TGTGCCAGCAGTTTAATTAACAGCCACTATGGCTACACCTTC. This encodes CASSLINSHYGYTF.

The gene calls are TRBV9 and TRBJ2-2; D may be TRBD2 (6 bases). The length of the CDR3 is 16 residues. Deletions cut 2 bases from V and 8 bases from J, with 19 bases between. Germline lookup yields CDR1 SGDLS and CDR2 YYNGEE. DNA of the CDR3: TGTGCCAGCAGCGTCCTCAAGGGGACTCAAATTGGGGAGCTGTTTTTT. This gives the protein CASSVLKGTQIGELFF.

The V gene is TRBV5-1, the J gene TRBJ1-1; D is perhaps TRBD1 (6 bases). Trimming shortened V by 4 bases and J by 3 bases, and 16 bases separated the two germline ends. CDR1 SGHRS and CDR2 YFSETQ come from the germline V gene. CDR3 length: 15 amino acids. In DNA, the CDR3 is TGCGCCAGCAGCGCCTACAGGGTCCGGGACACTGAAGCTTTCTTT. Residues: CASSAYRVRDTEAFF.

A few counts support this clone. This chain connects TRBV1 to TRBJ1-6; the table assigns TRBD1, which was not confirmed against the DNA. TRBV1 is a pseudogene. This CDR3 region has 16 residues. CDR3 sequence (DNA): TGCACCAGCAGCCAAGATGCACAGGGGGATAATTCACCCCTCCACTTT. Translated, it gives CTSSQDAQGDNSPLHF.

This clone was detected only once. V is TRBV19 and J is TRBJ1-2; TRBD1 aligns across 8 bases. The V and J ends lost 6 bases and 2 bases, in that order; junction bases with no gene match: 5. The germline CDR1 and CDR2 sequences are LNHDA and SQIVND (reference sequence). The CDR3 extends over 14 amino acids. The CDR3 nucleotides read TGTGCCAGTAGGAGTACAGGGGGAAACTATGGCTACACCTTC. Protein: CASRSTGGNYGYTF.

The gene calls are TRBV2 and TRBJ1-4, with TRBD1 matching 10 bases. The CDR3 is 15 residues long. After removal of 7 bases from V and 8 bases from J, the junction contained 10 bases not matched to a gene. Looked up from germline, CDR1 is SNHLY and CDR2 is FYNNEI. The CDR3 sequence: CASTRQGAGVEKLFF. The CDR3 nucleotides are TGTGCCAGCACCCGACAGGGGGCAGGTGTGGAAAAACTGTTTTTT.